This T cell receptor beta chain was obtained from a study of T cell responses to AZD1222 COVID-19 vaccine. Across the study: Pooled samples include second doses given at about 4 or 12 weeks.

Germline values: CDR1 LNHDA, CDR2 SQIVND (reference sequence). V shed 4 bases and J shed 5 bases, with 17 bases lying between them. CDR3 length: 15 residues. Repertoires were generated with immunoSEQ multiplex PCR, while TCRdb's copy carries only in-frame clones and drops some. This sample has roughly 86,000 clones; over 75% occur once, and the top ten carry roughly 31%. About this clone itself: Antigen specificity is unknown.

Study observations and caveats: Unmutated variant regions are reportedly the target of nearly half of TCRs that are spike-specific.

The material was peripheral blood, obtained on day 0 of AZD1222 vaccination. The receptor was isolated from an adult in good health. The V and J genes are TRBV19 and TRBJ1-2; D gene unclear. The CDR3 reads CASSTPRTGVYGYTF. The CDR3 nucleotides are TGTGCCAGTAGTACCCCCCGCACGGGCGTATATGGCTACACCTTC.